Listed here are 11 T cell receptor beta chains from one sample, sequenced in a study of human T cells and chemical hapten exposure. Specified time point: patch test 2, 6 weeks after DPC sensitization. Described treatment: therapeutic diphenylcyclopropenone sensitization with weekly scalp DPC. A single record per CDR3 protein comes from TCRdb applying MiXCR to the RACE reads. The data show over 100,000 distinct CDR3 sequences, 9% to 9.5% seen once. The sequences come from whole blood, collected in connection with sensitization to the hapten diphenylcyclopropenone (DPC). These receptors were collected from a woman aged 40 to 49 with alopecia areata. Some clones in this sample may be carry-over from other donors' samples.

This clonotype was counted a few times. This chain links TRBV7-9 with TRBJ2-5; D might be TRBD1 or TRBD2, each matching 5 bases. The germline V gene encodes CDR1 SEHNR and CDR2 FQNEAQ (reference sequence). The V end lost 5 bases, the J end lost 5 bases, and 18 bases lay between the germline ends. The CDR3 totals 15 residues. DNA for the CDR3: TGTGCCAGCAGCAGGTCCGGTCAGGGACGGGAGACCCAGTACTTC. Residues: CASSRSGQGRETQYF.

The chain links TRBV20-1 to TRBJ2-7; TRBD1 aligns across 10 bases. Germline-derived CDR1 and CDR2 are DFQATT and SNEGSKA (reference sequence). The CDR3 length is 15 residues. V was clipped by 5 bases and J by 4 bases; unmatched bases: 11. The CDR3 is CSALGETGGFYEQYF. The CDR3 DNA reads as TGCAGTGCTCTGGGTGAGACAGGGGGCTTTTACGAGCAGTACTTC.

This chain uses TRBV19 with TRBJ1-5, with a possible D match to TRBD1 (6 bases). The CDR3 extends over 15 amino acids. The germline gives CDR1 LNHDA, CDR2 SQIVND (reference sequence). The V and J ends lost 4 bases and 9 bases respectively, with 19 bases between them. Written as DNA, the CDR3 is TGTGCCAGTAGTACCCAATCCGTGGACAGCGGGCCCCAGCATTTT. Translation gives CASSTQSVDSGPQHF.

This clonotype came up many times. The rearrangement uses TRBV5-1 and TRBJ1-5; TRBD1 is a possible D gene (5 bases). This CDR3 comprises 14 residues. Trimming left V 2 bases short and J 4 bases short, with 10 bases between. The germline V gene encodes CDR1 SGHRS and CDR2 YFSETQ. In DNA form, the CDR3 reads TGCGCCAGCAGCTTAGTGGGGGAAAATCAGCCCCAGCATTTT. Translated: CASSLVGENQPQHF.

This clonotype was seen at least ten times. The chain carries TRBV30 and TRBJ1-2; D remains ambiguous. V shed 4 bases and J shed 3 bases, with 12 bases lying between them. The germline V gene has CDR1 GTSNPN and CDR2 SVGIG (reference sequence). The CDR3 runs 13 residues. DNA for the CDR3: TGTGCCTGGACCGAGGCGCGGGACTATGGCTACACCTTC. Encoded protein: CAWTEARDYGYTF.

The rearrangement links TRBV7-9 to TRBJ1-4, with D unclear. V gave up 4 bases and J gave up 5 bases, with 11 bases separating them. The CDR3 totals 14 residues. Germline CDR1 is SEHNR and CDR2 is FQNEAQ (reference sequence). CDR3 loop: CASSSLTGNEKLFF. The CDR3 DNA sequence: TGTGCCAGCAGCTCTCTAACGGGGAATGAAAAACTGTTTTTT.

There are many counts of this clonotype. The rearrangement uses TRBV6-5 and TRBJ1-1; no reliable D call. The CDR3 covers 15 residues. The germline gives CDR1 MNHEY, CDR2 SVGAGI. Trimming cost V 8 bases and J 3 bases, with 19 bases left between them. The CDR3 region is CASRREGWGDTEAFF. The CDR3 DNA reads TGTGCCAGCCGGCGCGAGGGCTGGGGTGACACTGAAGCTTTCTTT.

This clonotype was found a few times. The J gene is TRBJ1-1, the V gene TRBV4-1, with D tentatively TRBD1 (5 bases). The germline CDR1 and CDR2 sequences are MGHRA and YSYEKL. This CDR3 is built from 14 residues. Trimming pared 4 bases from V and 5 bases from J, leaving 14 bases between. CDR3 amino acids: CASSLLGVGTEAFF. In nucleotides, the CDR3 is TGCGCCAGCAGCCTATTGGGGGTAGGGACTGAAGCTTTCTTT.

This clonotype showed up just a few times. The chain recombines TRBV5-1 with TRBJ1-3; D gene uncertain. Trimming shortened V by 5 bases and J by 0 bases, and 6 bases separated the two germline ends. In germline, CDR1 is SGHRS, CDR2 YFSETQ. The CDR3 is 13 amino acids. The CDR3 DNA follows: TGCGCCAGCAGAATTGGCTCTGGAAACACCATATATTTT. Translated, it gives CASRIGSGNTIYF.

This clonotype was seen many times. The V call is TRBV12-3 or TRBV12-4, the J call TRBJ2-3; TRBD2 agrees at 8 bases. The CDR3 runs to 19 residues. V dropped 6 bases and J dropped 0; count of bases not matched to a gene: 17. The CDR3 is CASSHTTPGGGHSTDTQYF. DNA of the CDR3: TGTGCCAGCAGCCACACCACACCCGGCGGGGGGCATAGCACAGATACGCAGTATTTT.

This clonotype was seen repeatedly, ten times or more. The rearrangement uses TRBV11-2 and TRBJ2-1; no firm D call. The V gene's germline CDR1 is SGHAT and CDR2 FQNNGV. V was cut by 5 bases and J by 4 bases, with 9 bases left in between. The CDR3 has 13 residues. CDR3 sequence (DNA): TGTGCCAGCAGCGCATATAGGTACAATGAGCAGTTCTTC. Its protein product is CASSAYRYNEQFF.